The rows below give T cell receptor beta chains drawn from one sample of a study of PD-1 blockade in classical Hodgkin lymphoma. Using immunoSEQ multiplex PCR, the repertoire was profiled, and TCRdb retains in-frame clones only, with some absent. Of 20,000 to 25,000 clones listed, 75% to 90% were seen once; the top ten hold 0.2% to 0.3%. The sample taken for sequencing was CD4+ T cells from blood. These receptors originate from a human donor with classical Hodgkin lymphoma. The CDR3 runs from the conserved cysteine through the conserved F or W. Fields, in order: J gene, D gene, clone size, V gene, CDR3 protein, CDR3 DNA. The D gene is left open where the match is weak. Some rows mark clone size as missing; the rest say once, few, many or name a class of expanded clone.

j_gene: TRBJ1-5; d_gene: TRBD1; abundance: -; v_gene: TRBV2; CDR3aa: CASSGGQGATQPQHF; CDR3nt: TGTGCCAGCAGTGGAGGCCAGGGGGCGACTCAGCCCCAGCATTTT
j_gene: TRBJ2-1; d_gene: -; abundance: -; v_gene: TRBV25-1; CDR3aa: CASSSYNEQFF; CDR3nt: TGTGCCAGCAGTTCCTACAATGAGCAGTTCTTC
j_gene: TRBJ2-1; d_gene: TRBD2; abundance: once; v_gene: TRBV28; CDR3aa: CASSGWDMAGGPGEQFF; CDR3nt: TGTGCCAGCAGCGGATGGGATATGGCGGGGGGGCCAGGGGAGCAGTTCTTC
j_gene: TRBJ2-5; d_gene: -; abundance: -; v_gene: TRBV18; CDR3aa: CASSPRSQETQYF; CDR3nt: TGTGCCAGCTCACCACGCTCCCAAGAGACCCAGTACTTC
j_gene: TRBJ2-3; d_gene: -; abundance: -; v_gene: TRBV27; CDR3aa: CASSFPGGADTQYF; CDR3nt: TGTGCCAGCAGTTTCCCCGGGGGCGCAGATACGCAGTATTTT
j_gene: TRBJ1-2; d_gene: -; abundance: -; v_gene: TRBV2; CDR3aa: CASSETGTAIFKYYGYTF; CDR3nt: TGTGCCAGCAGTGAAACCGGGACGGCAATCTTTAAATATTATGGCTACACCTTC
j_gene: TRBJ2-1; d_gene: TRBD2; abundance: once; v_gene: TRBV20-1; CDR3aa: CSGWEGNEQFF; CDR3nt: TGCAGCGGATGGGAGGGGAATGAGCAGTTCTTC
j_gene: TRBJ2-7; d_gene: TRBD1; abundance: -; v_gene: TRBV5-3; CDR3aa: CARSWLEGQGWEQYF; CDR3nt: TGTGCCAGAAGCTGGCTTGAGGGACAGGGGTGGGAGCAGTACTTC
j_gene: TRBJ1-4; d_gene: -; abundance: -; v_gene: TRBV5-6; CDR3aa: CASSLGGQDEKLFF; CDR3nt: TGTGCCAGCAGCTTGGGGGGGCAGGATGAAAAACTGTTTTTT
j_gene: TRBJ1-2; d_gene: TRBD1; abundance: -; v_gene: TRBV4-3; CDR3aa: CASSQELGGNYGYTF; CDR3nt: TGCGCCAGCAGCCAAGAGTTAGGGGGCAACTATGGCTACACCTTC
j_gene: TRBJ1-2; d_gene: -; abundance: -; v_gene: TRBV19; CDR3aa: CASSRNGDGGRGYTF; CDR3nt: TGTGCCAGTAGTAGAAACGGGGACGGTGGACGGGGCTACACCTTC
j_gene: TRBJ2-3; d_gene: TRBD2; abundance: -; v_gene: TRBV19; CDR3aa: CASSIGTSGSTDTQYF; CDR3nt: TGTGCCAGTAGTATAGGGACTAGCGGTAGCACAGATACGCAGTATTTT
j_gene: TRBJ1-2; d_gene: -; abundance: -; v_gene: TRBV27; CDR3aa: CASRRNGDLNYGYTF; CDR3nt: TGTGCCAGCAGGAGAAACGGAGACCTTAACTATGGCTACACCTTC
j_gene: TRBJ2-2; d_gene: -; abundance: -; v_gene: TRBV9; CDR3aa: CASSWDTNTGELFF; CDR3nt: TGTGCCAGCTCATGGGACACGAACACCGGGGAGCTGTTTTTT
j_gene: TRBJ1-2; d_gene: -; abundance: -; v_gene: TRBV6-1; CDR3aa: CASSERSPNYGYTF; CDR3nt: TGTGCCAGCAGTGAACGTTCGCCCAACTATGGCTACACCTTC
j_gene: TRBJ1-1; d_gene: -; abundance: -; v_gene: TRBV10-2; CDR3aa: CASSEVSPYTEAFF; CDR3nt: TGCGCCAGCAGTGAGGTCAGCCCATACACTGAAGCTTTCTTT
j_gene: TRBJ1-5; d_gene: -; abundance: -; v_gene: TRBV21-1; CDR3aa: CASRGQPQHF; CDR3nt: TGTGCCAGCAGGGGTCAGCCCCAGCATTTT
j_gene: TRBJ2-2; d_gene: -; abundance: -; v_gene: TRBV9; CDR3aa: CASSPAGRRGLTGELFF; CDR3nt: TGTGCCAGCAGCCCAGCCGGACGCAGGGGTCTCACCGGGGAGCTGTTTTTT
j_gene: TRBJ2-1; d_gene: TRBD2; abundance: -; v_gene: TRBV18; CDR3aa: CASSGGTSGMIGQFF; CDR3nt: TGTGCCAGCTCCGGGGGGACTAGCGGGATGATTGGGCAGTTCTTC
j_gene: TRBJ1-1; d_gene: -; abundance: -; v_gene: TRBV5-1; CDR3aa: CASRWEGNTEAFF; CDR3nt: TGCGCCAGCAGATGGGAGGGGAACACTGAAGCTTTCTTT
j_gene: TRBJ1-2; d_gene: -; abundance: -; v_gene: TRBV27; CDR3aa: CASRGWYGYTF; CDR3nt: TGTGCCAGCAGGGGGTGGTATGGCTACACCTTC
j_gene: TRBJ2-3; d_gene: TRBD1; abundance: -; v_gene: TRBV4-1; CDR3aa: CASSQDQGGTDTQYF; CDR3nt: TGCGCCAGCAGCCAAGACCAGGGGGGCACAGATACGCAGTATTTT
j_gene: TRBJ1-3; d_gene: TRBD1; abundance: -; v_gene: TRBV6-6; CDR3aa: CASRGQGTSSGNTIYF; CDR3nt: TGTGCCAGCAGGGGACAGGGCACGAGCTCTGGAAACACCATATATTTT
j_gene: TRBJ2-1; d_gene: -; abundance: -; v_gene: TRBV5-1; CDR3aa: CASSLVTGVDNEQFF; CDR3nt: TGCGCCAGCAGCTTGGTTACGGGGGTCGACAATGAGCAGTTCTTC